Listed here are 4 T cell receptor beta chains from one sample, sequenced in a study of blood T cell repertoires in COVID-19. Assay: immunoSEQ multiplex PCR; the TCRdb copy retains only in-frame clones and omits some. Of 150,000 to 200,000 clones listed, around 80% were seen once; the top ten hold about 3.6%. Sequenced: PBMCs or T cells enriched from blood (not recorded which). These receptor sequences come from a woman aged 45-60 years in a cohort exposed to, infected with or recovered from COVID-19 (not recorded which).

The gene calls are TRBV7-3 and TRBJ2-3, with D possibly being TRBD2 (5 bases). The germline V gene has CDR1 SGHTA and CDR2 FQGTGA. The length of the CDR3 is 13 residues. Deletions cut 4 bases from V and 2 bases from J, with 7 bases between. CDR3 sequence reads: CASSSDYTDTQYF. Here the CDR3 DNA reads TGTGCCAGCAGCTCCGACTACACAGATACGCAGTATTTT.

J is TRBJ1-2 and V is TRBV4-2; D perhaps matches TRBD1 (5 bases). V was shortened by 0 bases and J by 0 bases, with 17 bases between the two germline ends. Germline V CDR1 and CDR2: LGHNA, YNFKEQ. CDR3 size: 18 residues. DNA of the CDR3: TGTGCCAGCAGCCAAGACTGGGCCGGGGGGAGTGCTAACTATGGCTACACCTTC. Translating it yields CASSQDWAGGSANYGYTF.

The chain recombines TRBV10-3 with TRBJ2-7; TRBD1 matches 9 bases. Germline V gives CDR1 ENHRY, CDR2 SYGVKD. CDR3 length: 13 amino acids. V lost 10 bases, J lost 6 bases, and 10 bases stayed unmatched. DNA for the CDR3: TGTGCCACAGACCGGGACAGGGCGGCCGAGCAGTACTTC. It yields the protein CATDRDRAAEQYF.

V is TRBV29-1 and J is TRBJ1-4; D ambiguous. From germline, CDR1 is SQVTM and CDR2 ANQGSEA. V shed 6 bases and J shed 5 bases, with 10 bases lying between them. CDR3 length: 12 amino acids. The CDR3 DNA reads as TGCAGCGTAGCCGAGTCGAATGAAAAACTGTTTTTT. Amino acid sequence: CSVAESNEKLFF.